These 10 T cell receptor beta chains originate from one sample sequenced in a study of T cell repertoires in cytomegalovirus infection. MiXCR, applied by TCRdb to the reads, yields one record per CDR3 protein. The sample has some 480,000 distinct CDR3 sequences; more than 30% are singletons. The antigens these receptors bind are not known. This specimen was cultured PBMCs, taken from culture after CMV antigen stimulation. These receptors were collected from a human donor in good health (CMV status not recorded). Some clones in this sample may be carry-over from other donors' samples.

The rearrangement links TRBV29-1 to TRBJ2-3, with 8 bases lining up with TRBD2. V trimming: 4 bases; J trimming: 8 bases; junction bases outside the gene matches: 8. This CDR3 comprises 13 residues. Per germline, CDR1 SQVTM and CDR2 ANQGSEA. The CDR3 coding sequence is TGCAGCGTTGCCCCCGAACTAGCGGTTACGCAGTATTTT. Amino acid sequence: CSVAPELAVTQYF.

This clonotype showed up just a few times. This chain joins TRBV12-3 or TRBV12-4 and TRBJ1-2; D remains ambiguous. Between the trimmed V and J ends, which lost 6 bases and 0 bases, there was a span of 14 bases. The length of the CDR3 is 15 residues. The CDR3: CASSPMASSNYGYTF. The CDR3 nucleotides read TGTGCCAGCAGCCCGATGGCCAGCTCTAACTATGGCTACACCTTC.

V and J are TRBV6-5 and TRBJ1-1, with D tentatively TRBD1 (6 bases). Trimming took off 5 bases at V and 4 bases at J, with 17 bases between the two ends. This CDR3 has 15 residues. Germline V gives CDR1 MNHEY, CDR2 SVGAGI. The CDR3 DNA follows: TGTGCCAGCAGTACCAGCAGGGGCCCAAGCACTGAAGCTTTCTTT. Encoded protein: CASSTSRGPSTEAFF.

The chain links TRBV7-3 to TRBJ2-7; TRBD2 aligns across 7 bases. V shed 5 bases, J shed 7 bases, and the junction held 8 bases outside the gene matches. The length of the CDR3 is 13 residues. From germline, CDR1 is SGHTA and CDR2 FQGTGA. CDR3 protein: CASSRQPSGEQYF. The DNA of the CDR3 is TGTGCCAGCAGCCGGCAGCCTAGCGGTGAGCAGTACTTC. Supplemented by reference TRBV7-3 and TRBJ2-7, the full variable domain reads GAGVSQTPSNKVTEKGKYVELRCDPISGHTALYWYRQSLGQGPEFLIYFQGTGAADDSGLPNDRFFAVRPEGSVSTLKIQRTERGDSAVYLCASSRQPSGEQYFGPGTRLTVT.

Only a few counts were recorded for this clonotype. The chain is built from TRBV4-1 and TRBJ2-1, with a tentative D call TRBD2 (5 bases). This CDR3 is built from 13 residues. Germline V gene sequence: CDR1 MGHRA, CDR2 YSYEKL. The V end was cut by 4 bases, the J end by 8 bases, with 12 bases between. The CDR3 is CASSLQSGYEQFF. The CDR3 bases are TGCGCCAGCAGCCTTCAGTCGGGGTATGAGCAGTTCTTC.

This clonotype came up a few times. V gene TRBV6-6 combines with J gene TRBJ2-4, with 7 bases lining up with TRBD1. The CDR3 has 16 residues. Trimming cost V 4 bases and J 0 bases; bases outside gene matches: 6. The V gene's germline CDR1 is MNHNY and CDR2 SVGAGI (reference sequence). In DNA form, the CDR3 reads TGTGCCAGCAGTTCCAAGGGACAGCTAGCCAAAAACATTCAGTACTTC. This sequence encodes CASSSKGQLAKNIQYF.

V and J are TRBV4-3 and TRBJ1-2; TRBD1 aligns across 10 bases. CDR3 size: 15 residues. The germline V gene encodes CDR1 LGHNA and CDR2 YSLEER. V was pared by 1 base and J by 8 bases, with 7 bases of the junction left unmatched. The CDR3 DNA is TGCGCCAGCAGCCAAGGACAGGGGGCCCGTAGCGGCTACACCTTC. Encoded protein: CASSQGQGARSGYTF.

The rearrangement uses TRBV7-9 and TRBJ2-7; D remains ambiguous. CDR3 length: 14 residues. Deletions cut 5 bases from V and 5 bases from J, with 16 bases between. Germline loops: CDR1 SEHNR, CDR2 FQNEAQ (reference sequence). DNA for the CDR3: TGTGCCAGCAGCCCATCGTTACGGGCCCACGAGCAGTACTTC. Protein sequence: CASSPSLRAHEQYF.

The genes are TRBV5-1 and TRBJ2-3; 8 bases align to TRBD2. The CDR3 extends over 14 amino acids. The V gene's germline CDR1 is SGHRS and CDR2 YFSETQ. V gave up 1 base and J gave up 4 bases; unmatched junction bases: 2. DNA of the CDR3: TGCGCCAGCAGCTTGAGAGCGGGAGCAGATACGCAGTATTTT. Its translation: CASSLRAGADTQYF.

The CDR3 sequence: CASSFSHRDRADYEQYF. As DNA, the CDR3 is TGTGCCAGCAGCTTTTCACACCGGGACAGGGCTGACTACGAGCAGTACTTC. The chain uses TRBV7-9 and TRBJ2-7, with 9 bases aligning to TRBD1. Germline CDR1 and CDR2: SEHNR and FQNEAQ (reference sequence). With V trimmed by 3 bases and J by 3 bases, 12 bases remained unmatched. The CDR3 is 17 residues long.